This TCR beta chain was documented in a study of vaccination and CD4 T cells after COVID-19. Study as a whole: From HCoV-229E, HCoV-OC43, HCoV-NL63 and SARS-CoV-2, overlapping spike peptides were used to stimulate the cells.

Study-level points and caveats: The median SARS-CoV-2-reactive clonotype number increased from roughly 19 to 38, without statistical significance.

This clonotype was counted a few times. Its target is not known. Germline CDR1 reads LNHDA; CDR2 reads SQIVND (reference sequence). Deletions cut 5 bases from V and 2 bases from J, with 13 bases between. The CDR3 spans 15 residues. The study sequenced cultured CD4+ T cell DNA using the Oncomine TCR Beta short-read assay. Once CD4+ T cells had been cultured, genomic DNA was extracted from them. TCRdb analysed the PCR reads with MiXCR anew, one entry per CDR3 protein. Of approximately 15,000 distinct CDR3 sequences in the sample, around 30% were seen once. The treatment denotes: roughly 11-day PBMC culture with coronavirus spike peptide pools or control peptides (ViraFEST assay).

The source is a human donor with COVID-19. The V and J genes are TRBV19 and TRBJ1-5; D unresolved. Sequencing was performed on cultured CD4+ T cells from blood. CDR3 protein: CASSGRTGGNQPQHF. The CDR3 region has the DNA TGTGCCAGTAGTGGGAGAACGGGAGGCAATCAGCCCCAGCATTTT.